What follows are 8 T cell receptor beta chains derived from one specimen sequenced in a study of OX40 agonist ivuxolimab in advanced cancers. Repertoires were generated with immunoSEQ multiplex PCR, while TCRdb's copy carries only in-frame clones and drops some. The data show about 6,500 clones, approximately 70% seen once. The sequencing used CD4+ or CD8+ T cells sorted from blood, collected in a trial of the OX40 agonist ivuxolimab. The receptors originated from an adult with an advanced solid tumor such as melanoma, head and neck, liver or kidney cancer.

This clone has more than one count but fewer than ten. The gene calls are TRBV20-1 and TRBJ1-1; D uncertain. The germline V and J ends were trimmed by 0 bases and 5 bases, with 4 bases remaining between them. Looked up from germline, CDR1 is DFQATT and CDR2 is SNEGSKA (reference sequence). The CDR3 is made up of 11 amino acids. Written as DNA, the CDR3 is TGCAGTGCTAGAGAGGGAACTGAAGCTTTCTTT. Its protein product is CSAREGTEAFF.

V is TRBV6-6 and J is TRBJ2-7; no definite D call. Germline loops: CDR1 MNHNY, CDR2 SVGAGI (reference sequence). Deletions cut 5 bases from V and 2 bases from J, with 10 bases between. This CDR3 has 13 amino acids. CDR3 region: CASSPGPPYEQYF. In DNA, the CDR3 is TGTGCCAGCAGTCCTGGGCCCCCCTACGAGCAGTACTTC.

The V gene is TRBV7-8, the J gene TRBJ2-7, with D perhaps given as TRBD1 or TRBD2 (5 bases each). Trimming cost V 8 bases and J 6 bases, with 17 bases left between them. This CDR3 is built from 13 residues. CDR1 and CDR2 (germline): SGHVS, FQNEAQ. The CDR3 nucleotides read TGTGCCAGCGTCAGTCAGGGAGACCTCGAGCAGTACTTC. Translating gives CASVSQGDLEQYF.

This chain links TRBV19 with TRBJ1-1; D is undetermined. V was shortened by 7 bases and J by 0 bases, with 15 bases between the two germline ends. There are 15 residues in the CDR3. CDR1 and CDR2 (germline): LNHDA, SQIVND (reference sequence). CDR3 amino acids: CASTITGSLNTEAFF. The CDR3 coding sequence is TGTGCCAGTACCATTACGGGCAGCCTGAACACTGAAGCTTTCTTT.

This chain joins TRBV19 and TRBJ2-1, with TRBD2 matching over 8 bases. CDR1 is LNHDA, CDR2 SQIVND, per germline (reference sequence). The CDR3 runs 13 residues. V lost 5 bases and J lost 6; bases outside the gene matches: 3. CDR3 nucleotides: TGTGCCAGTAGTTATACTAGCGGCAATGAGCAGTTCTTC. Protein product: CASSYTSGNEQFF.

This rearrangement joins TRBV6-5 to TRBJ2-7, with D perhaps assigned TRBD1 or TRBD2 (6 bases each). The CDR3 consists of 14 residues. V was trimmed by 5 bases and J by 2 bases, leaving 13 bases between them. From germline, CDR1 is MNHEY and CDR2 SVGAGI. The CDR3 loop reads CASSIQGGTYEQYF. The CDR3 nucleotides are TGTGCCAGCAGTATACAGGGAGGCACCTACGAGCAGTACTTC.

The table lists this clone with a count of one. V usage is TRBV6-1 and J usage is TRBJ2-7; no clear D. Germline V gene sequence: CDR1 MNHNS, CDR2 SASEGT. The V gene lost 6 bases and the J gene lost 4 bases, with 7 bases spanning the gap. This CDR3 has 11 amino acids. The CDR3: CASSDGYEQYF. CDR3 DNA sequence: TGTGCCAGCAGCGACGGTTACGAGCAGTACTTC.

The V and J genes are TRBV19 and TRBJ2-1; 10 bases map to TRBD2. The CDR3 is 17 residues long. CDR1 LNHDA and CDR2 SQIVND come from the germline V gene (reference sequence). The ends lost 6 bases at V and 5 bases at J; junction bases unmatched: 13. CDR3 bases: TGTGCCAGTAGCGGACTAGCGGCTGCCCATAGCCACAATGAGCAGTTCTTC. Translating gives CASSGLAAAHSHNEQFF.